This TCR beta chain was found in a study of control samples from healthy donors and cancer patients. Profiling relied on immunoSEQ multiplex PCR, and the TCRdb table lists in-frame clones only, not all of them. The repertoire includes over 150,000 clones, approximately 90% of them detected once, and about 1.4% sits in the top ten. The germline gives CDR1 LGHDT, CDR2 YNNKEL (reference sequence). There are 12 residues in the CDR3. V was clipped by 4 bases and J by 4 bases, with 5 bases between them. The chain has TRBV3-1 (or the pseudogene TRBV3-2) and TRBJ1-3, with D unclear. The sequence was collected from a man between 25 and 39 years old in good health. The specimen was blood. The CDR3, as DNA: TGTGCCAGCAGCCGCGAAGGAAACACCATATATTTT. Its translation is CASSREGNTIYF.